This T cell receptor (beta chain) was profiled in a study of Ad26.COV2.S vaccination and SARS-CoV-2 variants. Treatment of the sample: 19 received Ad26.COV2.S at low or high dose, single or two shots; about 5 received placebo; per-sample allocation not given. After the first vaccine or placebo injection, samples were drawn on day 63. Looked up from germline, CDR1 is SGHDT and CDR2 is YYEEEE. CDR3 length: 13 residues. The V end was cut by 0 bases, the J end by 4 bases, with 5 bases between. The table came from immunoSEQ multiplex PCR; TCRdb's copy has only in-frame clones and leaves some out. The repertoire consists of a few hundred thousand clones, with approximately 90% occurring once and the leading ten covering 3.6%.

The receptor comes from a person aged 18 to 65 who received the Ad26.COV2.S COVID-19 vaccine or a placebo. V usage is TRBV5-6 and J usage is TRBJ1-3; D gene unclear. The specimen comprised peripheral blood, sampled in a trial of Ad26.COV2.S vaccine versus placebo. CDR3 sequence: CASSLVRGNTIYF. For the CDR3, the DNA is TGTGCCAGCAGCTTGGTTCGGGGAAACACCATATATTTT.